These T cell receptor beta chains were read from a single sample in a study of radiotherapy plus CTLA-4 blockade in lung cancer. Profiled with immunoSEQ multiplex PCR; TCRdb holds only in-frame clones, not every one. Among 50,000 to 75,000 clones listed, approximately 77% were seen once. The sequencing here drew on peripheral blood, taken from a patient treated with radiotherapy plus ipilimumab. These receptors were collected from a human donor with non-small cell lung cancer who had a complete response to radiotherapy plus ipilimumab. The conserved cysteine and the conserved F or W are not part of the CDR3 here. D genes are given only for firm matches.

CDR3 protein: ASSHGTSDSTDTQY; D gene: TRBD2; J gene: TRBJ2-3; V gene: TRBV4-1
CDR3 protein: ASSLVSVGTQSYEQY; D gene: -; J gene: TRBJ2-7; V gene: TRBV5-1
CDR3 protein: ASSQVGTLVEKLF; D gene: -; J gene: TRBJ1-4; V gene: TRBV4-1
CDR3 protein: ASRVLARGNDGYT; D gene: -; J gene: TRBJ1-2; V gene: TRBV5-6
CDR3 protein: ASSFSGTETGNTIY; D gene: TRBD1; J gene: TRBJ1-3; V gene: TRBV7-9
CDR3 protein: ASSRTGGGVGTGELF; D gene: TRBD1; J gene: TRBJ2-2; V gene: TRBV5-4
CDR3 protein: ASSKVSGQGSTDTQY; D gene: -; J gene: TRBJ2-3; V gene: TRBV21-1
CDR3 protein: ASGAAADTQY; D gene: -; J gene: TRBJ2-3; V gene: TRBV9
CDR3 protein: ASSIVGTGAAPPLH; D gene: TRBD1; J gene: TRBJ1-6; V gene: TRBV19
CDR3 protein: ASSIDGTIPYGYT; D gene: -; J gene: TRBJ1-2; V gene: TRBV19
CDR3 protein: ASSRRTSGGYEQY; D gene: TRBD2; J gene: TRBJ2-7; V gene: TRBV5-6
CDR3 protein: ASNLVAGELF; D gene: -; J gene: TRBJ2-2; V gene: TRBV9
CDR3 protein: ASRVRGKNTEAF; D gene: -; J gene: TRBJ1-1; V gene: TRBV10-2
CDR3 protein: AISPGQKAF; D gene: TRBD1; J gene: TRBJ1-1; V gene: TRBV10-3
CDR3 protein: ASSSLAGGPDTQY; D gene: TRBD2; J gene: TRBJ2-3; V gene: TRBV6-5
CDR3 protein: ASSQLSGRNTEAF; D gene: -; J gene: TRBJ1-1; V gene: TRBV4-1
CDR3 protein: ASSFTGGTEAF; D gene: -; J gene: TRBJ1-1; V gene: TRBV5-1
CDR3 protein: ASSLLGAGGREQF; D gene: TRBD1; J gene: TRBJ2-1; V gene: TRBV5-6
CDR3 protein: ASSLGSQVGYGYT; D gene: -; J gene: TRBJ1-2; V gene: TRBV5-4
CDR3 protein: ASRSRGEQF; D gene: -; J gene: TRBJ2-1; V gene: TRBV11-3
CDR3 protein: ASSGGHEQF; D gene: -; J gene: TRBJ2-1; V gene: TRBV9
CDR3 protein: ASSTRTGGTEAF; D gene: TRBD1; J gene: TRBJ1-1; V gene: TRBV19
CDR3 protein: ASSEAQGTDTQY; D gene: -; J gene: TRBJ2-3; V gene: TRBV6-1
CDR3 protein: ASSKAGAGELF; D gene: TRBD2; J gene: TRBJ2-2; V gene: TRBV2
CDR3 protein: ASSSRVAKNIQY; D gene: -; J gene: TRBJ2-4; V gene: TRBV28
CDR3 protein: ASSSLWRGSRGYT; D gene: -; J gene: TRBJ1-2; V gene: TRBV11-2
CDR3 protein: ASSYSSYEQY; D gene: -; J gene: TRBJ2-7; V gene: TRBV6-5
CDR3 protein: ASSSRTGRNTGELF; D gene: TRBD1; J gene: TRBJ2-2; V gene: TRBV4-3
CDR3 protein: ATSRDRNQPQH; D gene: -; J gene: TRBJ1-5; V gene: TRBV15
CDR3 protein: ASSPVGESDTQY; D gene: -; J gene: TRBJ2-3; V gene: TRBV11-3
CDR3 protein: SVVSGRNQPQH; D gene: -; J gene: TRBJ1-5; V gene: TRBV29-1
CDR3 protein: SVEVGQRMGGYT; D gene: -; J gene: TRBJ1-2; V gene: TRBV29-1
CDR3 protein: ASSLIETQY; D gene: -; J gene: TRBJ2-5; V gene: TRBV5-8
CDR3 protein: ASSQQGLAGVKRQNEQF; D gene: TRBD2; J gene: TRBJ2-1; V gene: TRBV4-1
CDR3 protein: ASTHPNTGELF; D gene: -; J gene: TRBJ2-2; V gene: TRBV6-5
CDR3 protein: ASSQDTPGAKGGAF; D gene: -; J gene: TRBJ1-1; V gene: TRBV4-3
CDR3 protein: ASSRGLADQETQY; D gene: TRBD2; J gene: TRBJ2-5; V gene: TRBV7-9
CDR3 protein: ASSRLTTGTGTSGHT; D gene: TRBD1; J gene: TRBJ1-2; V gene: TRBV4-3